This T cell receptor (beta chain) appears in the sequencing data of a study of T-cell memory formation after mild COVID-19. After 5'RACE with constant-segment primers, TCR alpha and TCR beta cDNA libraries carrying sample barcodes and UMIs were obtained. TCRdb ran MiXCR on the 5' RACE reads and lists one entry per CDR3 protein. Of roughly 380,000 distinct CDR3 sequences listed, 25% to 30% are singletons. General study results and limits: CD4+ clones that contracted lay mainly in CM and EM; CD8+ ones lay in EMRA.

This clonotype was seen more than once but under ten times. Its antigen is still unknown. Trimming removed 3 bases from V and 2 bases from J, with 17 bases in between. Germline assignment: CDR1 DFQATT and CDR2 SNEGSKA (reference sequence). This CDR3 has 16 amino acids. The genes are TRBV20-1 and TRBJ2-1, with D possibly being TRBD2 (6 bases). The clonotype originates from an adult woman who had mild COVID-19 (a few samples of this study predate the infection). Cell type and time point are not known. The sample taken for sequencing was PBMCs or a T cell subset sorted from them (not recorded which). CDR3 in DNA: TGCAGTGCTAGGGCCTTAAGGGGAGGTACCTACAATGAGCAGTTCTTC. This encodes CSARALRGGTYNEQFF.